These 16 T cell receptor beta chains share one sample of origin, sequenced in a study of T cell repertoires in cytomegalovirus infection. TCRdb processed the reads anew with MiXCR; each CDR3 protein has one entry. The table lists just over 300,000 distinct CDR3 sequences, under 20% of them singletons. The sample comprised PBMCs. The receptors derive from a human donor in good health (CMV status not recorded). Some clones in this sample may be carry-over from other donors' samples.

The chain uses TRBV4-1 and TRBJ2-3; D call uncertain. Trimming stripped 0 bases from V and 1 base from J, with 14 bases between. The CDR3 has 17 residues. CDR1 is MGHRA, CDR2 YSYEKL, per germline. The CDR3 DNA sequence: TGCGCCAGCAGCCAAGAAATCCCTATGGCGCGCACAGATACGCAGTATTTT. This translates into CASSQEIPMARTDTQYF.

This clonotype was detected many times. The chain links TRBV28 to TRBJ2-5; D is perhaps TRBD1 (7 bases). The germline V gene has CDR1 MDHEN and CDR2 SYDVKM. The CDR3 sequence is 13 residues long. Trimming cost V 7 bases and J 0 bases, with 9 bases left between them. Here the CDR3 DNA reads TGTGCCAGCACAGGGGGGAACCAAGAGACCCAGTACTTC. As protein: CASTGGNQETQYF. The full variable domain, rest sourced from reference TRBV28 and TRBJ2-5, is DVKVTQSSRYLVKRTGEKVFLECVQDMDHENMFWYRQDPGLGLRLIYFSYDVKMKEKGDIPEGYSVSREKKERFSLILESASTNQTSMYLCASTGGNQETQYFGPGTRLLVL.

This clonotype was observed many times. The chain is built from TRBV7-2 and TRBJ1-1; TRBD1 matches 9 bases. The junction had 8 bases not matched to a gene; V was cut back by 2 bases and J by 4 bases. The germline CDR1 and CDR2 sequences are SGHTA and FQGNSA. This CDR3 has 16 residues. CDR3 DNA sequence: TGTGCCAGCAGCTTATTGAGTTGGGACAGGGCCACTGAAGCTTTCTTT. It encodes CASSLLSWDRATEAFF.

The chain carries TRBV18 and TRBJ2-7; D is possibly TRBD1 or TRBD2 (5 bases each). Germline values: CDR1 KGHSH, CDR2 LQKENI. The ends were cut back, 6 bases at V and 4 bases at J, with 16 bases in the middle. The CDR3 has 14 amino acids. CDR3 coding DNA: TGTGCCAGCTCCCTTGCGGGCAGGGTATACGAGCAGTACTTC. Its protein is CASSLAGRVYEQYF.

This clonotype was picked up a small number of times. J is TRBJ2-7 and V is TRBV6-2 or TRBV6-3; perhaps TRBD1 as D (6 bases). Trimming removed 7 bases at V and 3 bases at J, with 19 bases between. Germline CDR1 MNHEY, CDR2 SVGEGT. This CDR3 is 15 amino acids long. Here the CDR3 DNA reads TGTGCCAGCACCGAGGGGGTGGGGGTCATCTACGAGCAGTACTTC. The encoded protein is CASTEGVGVIYEQYF.

The J gene is TRBJ1-5, the V gene TRBV6-2 or TRBV6-3, with D maybe TRBD1 (6 bases). Germline CDR1 and CDR2: MNHEY and SVGEGT. The CDR3 spans 13 residues. V gave up 4 bases and J gave up 7 bases, with 11 bases separating them. The chain's CDR3 is CASSSLGQQPQHF. The CDR3 region has the DNA TGTGCCAGCAGTTCTCTTGGACAGCAGCCCCAGCATTTT.

This clonotype was recorded many times. This rearrangement joins TRBV12-3 or TRBV12-4 to TRBJ2-4; D is tentatively TRBD1 or TRBD2 (6 bases each). The CDR3 is made up of 14 amino acids. Trimming took off 4 bases at V and 7 bases at J, with 14 bases between the two ends. The CDR3 DNA reads as TGTGCCAGCAGTTCCAGAAGGGGGGAGAACATTCAGTACTTC. Translation: CASSSRRGENIQYF.

As regards this clonotype: Since a much larger clone is just one base distant, this may be a read error. The genes are TRBV12-3 or TRBV12-4 and TRBJ1-6; D gene unclear. CDR3 length: 13 amino acids. Between the trimmed V and J ends, which lost 2 bases and 10 bases, there was a span of 9 bases. The CDR3 spells CASSLLQRSPLHF. CDR3 bases: TGTGCCAGCAGTTTATTACAGAGATCACCCCTCCACTTT.

This clonotype has at least ten counts. This chain links TRBV7-6 with TRBJ1-3; D is possibly TRBD1 (6 bases). Germline CDR1 and CDR2: SGHVS and FNYEAQ. The CDR3 loop spans 17 amino acids. Trimming took off 1 base at V and 0 bases at J, with 13 bases between the two ends. The CDR3 protein is CASSLVGQWGSGNTIYF. DNA of the CDR3: TGTGCCAGCAGCTTAGTCGGACAGTGGGGCTCTGGAAACACCATATATTTT. Using reference TRBV7-6 and TRBJ1-3 for the parts outside the CDR3, the full variable domain is GAGVSQSPRYKVTKRGQDVALRCDPISGHVSLYWYRQALGQGPEFLTYFNYEAQQDKSGLPNDRFSAERPEGSISTLTIQRTEQRDSAMYRCASSLVGQWGSGNTIYFGEGSWLTVV.

This rearrangement joins TRBV7-2 to TRBJ2-1; D is unresolved. V lost 4 bases and J 14 bases, leaving 12 bases between the germline ends. The CDR3 has 11 amino acids. Germline lookup yields CDR1 SGHTA and CDR2 FQGNSA. CDR3 coding DNA: TGTGCCAGCAGCTCAGACACGTGGAAGTTCTTC. As protein: CASSSDTWKFF.

This clonotype was detected ten times or more. This rearrangement joins TRBV7-2 to TRBJ2-1; 10 bases map to TRBD2. The CDR3 runs 15 residues. V lost 5 bases, J lost 8 bases, and 9 bases stayed unmatched. Germline V CDR1 and CDR2: SGHTA, FQGNSA. This CDR3 reads CASSTSGGAEYEQFF. The CDR3, as DNA: TGTGCCAGCAGCACAAGCGGGGGGGCCGAATATGAGCAGTTCTTC.

This clonotype was picked up many times. The rearrangement joins TRBV7-2 to TRBJ1-1; no definite D call. The CDR3 totals 14 residues. The ends were cut back, 1 base at V and 5 bases at J, with 11 bases in the middle. Germline values: CDR1 SGHTA, CDR2 FQGNSA. CDR3 loop: CASSLGGAGTEAFF. The DNA of the CDR3 is TGTGCCAGCAGCTTAGGGGGTGCGGGAACTGAAGCTTTCTTT.

This clonotype was observed a few times. The CDR3 DNA reads TGTGCCAGCAGGATAAGTCCGGGACAGGGGACCTACGAGCAGTACTTC. Translated: CASRISPGQGTYEQYF. The chain is built from TRBV2 and TRBJ2-7, with 10 nucleotides matching TRBD1. Germline V gives CDR1 SNHLY, CDR2 FYNNEI. V trimming: 6 bases; J trimming: 2 bases; junction bases outside the gene matches: 10. The CDR3 is 16 residues long.

In this sample, this clonotype turned up many times. The rearrangement joins TRBV12-3 or TRBV12-4 to TRBJ2-5, with D tentatively TRBD1 (6 bases). This CDR3 has 13 residues. V lost 6 bases, J lost 4 bases, and 12 bases lay in between. The CDR3 coding sequence is TGTGCCAGCAGCCTGACAGGCCCAGAGACCCAGTACTTC. Encoded protein: CASSLTGPETQYF.

This clonotype was observed at least ten times. The CDR3 spells CASSFPTGATEAFF. The CDR3 coding sequence is TGTGCCAGCAGCTTTCCAACAGGCGCCACTGAAGCTTTCTTT. This chain links TRBV7-2 with TRBJ1-1; the D gene is possibly TRBD1 (5 bases). V was cut by 3 bases and J by 4 bases, with 12 bases left in between. Germline assignment: CDR1 SGHTA and CDR2 FQGNSA. This CDR3 is built from 14 residues.

This clonotype was seen repeatedly, ten times or more. This rearrangement joins TRBV6-1 to TRBJ2-5; TRBD1 might be the D (5 bases). Trimming pared 3 bases from V and 5 bases from J, leaving 13 bases between. The CDR3 has 14 amino acids. The germline gives CDR1 MNHNS, CDR2 SASEGT. The chain's CDR3 is CASSEFWGQETQYF. The CDR3 coding sequence is TGTGCCAGCAGTGAGTTTTGGGGCCAGGAGACCCAGTACTTC.